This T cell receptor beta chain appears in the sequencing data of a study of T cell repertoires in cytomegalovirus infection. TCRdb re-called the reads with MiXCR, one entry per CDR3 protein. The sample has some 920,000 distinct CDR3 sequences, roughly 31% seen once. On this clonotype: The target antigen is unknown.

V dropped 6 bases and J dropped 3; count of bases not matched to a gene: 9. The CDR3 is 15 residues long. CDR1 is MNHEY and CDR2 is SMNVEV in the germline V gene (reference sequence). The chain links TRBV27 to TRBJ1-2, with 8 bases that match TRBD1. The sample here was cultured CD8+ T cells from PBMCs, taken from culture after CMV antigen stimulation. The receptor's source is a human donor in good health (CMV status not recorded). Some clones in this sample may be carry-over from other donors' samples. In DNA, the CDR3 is TGTGCCAGCAGGCCGTCGACAGGGGCGTACTATGGCTACACCTTC. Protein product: CASRPSTGAYYGYTF.